The 30 T cell receptor beta chains given below trace back to one sample, sequenced in a study of blood T cell repertoires in COVID-19. Method: immunoSEQ multiplex PCR; TCRdb's copy keeps in-frame clones and lacks some. This table has 240,000 or so clones, approximately 84% appearing once. The sequenced sample was peripheral blood. These receptors all stem from a woman at least 80 years old with acute or convalescent COVID-19.

CDR3 loop: CASSFSGGPTGELFF. CDR3 nucleotides: TGTGCCAGCAGTTTTTCGGGGGGGCCCACCGGGGAGCTGTTTTTT. The rearrangement links TRBV28 to TRBJ2-2; 8 bases match TRBD2. The germline V gene has CDR1 MDHEN and CDR2 SYDVKM. CDR3 length: 15 amino acids. J gave up 4 bases and V 3 bases, and 4 bases lay outside the gene matches.

Comments on this clone: This specimen includes other DNA sequences encoding the same CDR3. The CDR3 sequence is CASSPQANTGELFF. The CDR3 DNA follows: TGTGCCAGCAGCCCACAGGCGAACACCGGGGAGCTGTTTTTT. V and J are TRBV7-2 and TRBJ2-2, with D maybe TRBD1 (5 bases). This CDR3 is built from 14 residues. Germline CDR1 and CDR2: SGHTA and FQGNSA. The V end lost 5 bases, the J end lost 0 bases, and 7 bases lay between the germline ends.

The rearrangement uses TRBV2 and TRBJ2-3; D may be TRBD2 (5 bases). The CDR3 totals 13 residues. CDR1 is SNHLY and CDR2 is FYNNEI in the germline V gene. V dropped 4 bases and J dropped 6 bases, with 11 bases sitting between them. This CDR3 is CASSGSQRDTQYF. Written as DNA, the CDR3 is TGTGCCAGCAGTGGGTCCCAGCGGGATACGCAGTATTTT.

This clone was picked up one time. The V gene is TRBV28, the J gene TRBJ1-5; D possibly corresponds to TRBD1 (6 bases). Trimming took off 3 bases at V and 1 base at J, with 7 bases between the two ends. CDR1 is MDHEN, CDR2 SYDVKM, per germline. The CDR3 is 14 amino acids. The CDR3 nucleotides read TGTGCCAGCAGTTTTAGGGGGAGCAATCAGCCCCAGCATTTT. Translating gives CASSFRGSNQPQHF.

This chain connects TRBV29-1 to TRBJ2-1, with TRBD1 as a possible D gene (6 bases). V was clipped by 3 bases and J by 4 bases, with 10 bases between them. CDR1 and CDR2 from the germline V gene are SQVTM and ANQGSEA. This CDR3 is 13 amino acids long. CDR3 region: CSVDQRGYNEQFF. DNA of the CDR3: TGCAGCGTTGATCAAAGGGGGTACAATGAGCAGTTCTTC.

This clone was picked up one time. V and J are TRBV7-2 and TRBJ1-1, with D tentatively TRBD1 (6 bases). This CDR3 region has 16 residues. The V gene lost 5 bases and the J gene lost 1 base, with 17 bases spanning the gap. Germline lookup yields CDR1 SGHTA and CDR2 FQGNSA. This CDR3 is CASSLDSSPSNTEAFF. CDR3 coding DNA: TGTGCCAGCAGCCTGGACAGCTCCCCGTCGAACACTGAAGCTTTCTTT.

The CDR3 protein is CASSWDRSYEQYF. CDR3 in DNA: TGTGCCAGCAGCTGGGACAGGTCCTACGAGCAGTACTTC. The chain couples TRBV5-8 to TRBJ2-7; TRBD1 agrees at 8 bases. The CDR3 extends over 13 amino acids. Trimming removed 3 bases from V and 1 base from J; junction bases left unmatched: 0. Germline values: CDR1 SGHTS, CDR2 YDEGEE.

The chain has TRBV5-8 and TRBJ2-5; D possibly corresponds to TRBD1 (5 bases). Germline CDR1 is SGHTS and CDR2 is YDEGEE. The CDR3 runs to 12 residues. V was cut by 5 bases and J by 7 bases, with 12 bases left in between. As DNA, the CDR3 is TGTGCCAGCAGGAGCAGGGCTAGGACCCAGTACTTC. Its translation is CASRSRARTQYF.

The chain's CDR3 is CASSYAGRSSYNEQFF. The DNA of the CDR3 is TGTGCCAGCAGCTACGCTGGTCGGAGCTCCTACAATGAGCAGTTCTTC. The chain carries TRBV5-6 and TRBJ2-1, with no clear D. Trimming pared 3 bases from V and 0 bases from J, leaving 13 bases between. Germline CDR1 is SGHDT and CDR2 is YYEEEE. The CDR3 contains 16 residues.

The J gene is TRBJ2-3, the V gene TRBV3-1 (or the pseudogene TRBV3-2), with D tentatively TRBD1 (6 bases). The V end was cut by 4 bases, the J end by 2 bases, with 10 bases between. Germline V gene sequence: CDR1 LGHDT, CDR2 YNNKEL (reference sequence). This CDR3 contains 14 residues. Here the CDR3 reads CASSRDRITDTQYF. CDR3 nucleotide sequence: TGTGCCAGCAGCCGAGACAGGATCACAGATACGCAGTATTTT.

This chain connects TRBV11-2 to TRBJ1-2; D possibly corresponds to TRBD1 (5 bases). V lost 1 base and J 1 base, leaving 7 bases between the germline ends. The CDR3 spans 14 residues. Per the germline V gene, CDR1 is SGHAT and CDR2 is FQNNGV. CDR3 DNA sequence: TGTGCCAGCAGCTTAGGGGGGGGTAACTATGGCTACACCTTC. Translating it yields CASSLGGGNYGYTF.

This chain connects TRBV5-4 to TRBJ2-3, with D possibly matching TRBD2 (6 bases). Trimming removed 4 bases from V and 7 bases from J, with 16 bases in between. The germline V gene has CDR1 SGHNT and CDR2 YYREEE (reference sequence). CDR3 length: 14 residues. This chain's CDR3 is CASSIRLGQHTQYF. The CDR3 DNA reads TGTGCCAGCAGCATTCGACTAGGTCAGCATACGCAGTATTTT. The full variable domain, rest sourced from reference TRBV5-4 and TRBJ2-3, is ETGVTQSPTHLIKTRGQQVTLRCSSQSGHNTVSWYQQALGQGPQFIFQYYREEENGRGNFPPRFSGLQFPNYSSELNVNALELDDSALYLCASSIRLGQHTQYFGPGTRLTVL.

J is TRBJ2-7 and V is TRBV6-5; 9 bases line up with TRBD2. V dropped 7 bases and J dropped 6; count of bases not matched to a gene: 10. This CDR3 has 14 amino acids. CDR1 and CDR2 (germline): MNHEY, SVGAGI. The CDR3 DNA is TGTGCCAGCATAAGCGGGGGGACGGATCGCGAGCAGTACTTC. Translated: CASISGGTDREQYF.

The rearrangement uses TRBV28 and TRBJ2-6; the D gene is possibly TRBD1 (5 bases). The length of the CDR3 is 16 residues. The V end was cut by 2 bases, the J end by 2 bases, with 10 bases between. Germline lookup yields CDR1 MDHEN and CDR2 SYDVKM. The CDR3 is CASSLQRQPGANVLTF. Here the CDR3 DNA reads TGTGCCAGCAGTTTACAAAGACAGCCTGGGGCCAACGTCCTGACTTTC.

This chain uses TRBV11-1 with TRBJ1-2, with 7 bases identical to TRBD1. V lost 0 bases, J lost 6 bases, and 4 bases stayed unmatched. The CDR3 covers 14 residues. CDR1 and CDR2 from the germline V gene are SGHAT and FQDESV (reference sequence). CDR3 sequence (DNA): TGTGCCAGCAGCTTAGCGGAGGGGGCGGATGGCTACACCTTC. Amino acids: CASSLAEGADGYTF.

This chain uses TRBV30 with TRBJ2-4, with D maybe TRBD1 (5 bases). The germline V and J ends were trimmed by 0 bases and 8 bases, with 14 bases remaining between them. The CDR3 is 14 amino acids. Germline V gene data show CDR1 as GTSNPN and CDR2 as SVGIG (reference sequence). The CDR3 loop reads CAWSVRSQGDIQYF. The CDR3, as DNA: TGTGCCTGGAGTGTACGATCCCAGGGTGACATTCAGTACTTC.

In its sample, this clone was seen once. The chain carries TRBV2 and TRBJ1-1; 11 bases line up with TRBD1. Germline loops: CDR1 SNHLY, CDR2 FYNNEI. The CDR3 extends over 15 amino acids. With V trimmed by 6 bases and J by 3 bases, 6 bases remained unmatched. The CDR3, as DNA: TGTGCCAGCAGAGGGAGGACAGGGGGCGACACTGAAGCTTTCTTT. Its translation: CASRGRTGGDTEAFF.

There are a few counts of this clone. The sample contains more than one DNA sequence encoding this CDR3. The chain carries TRBV5-1 and TRBJ1-4; 7 bases line up with TRBD1. Germline V gene sequence: CDR1 SGHRS, CDR2 YFSETQ. The CDR3 length is 15 residues. Trimming cost V 0 bases and J 3 bases; bases outside gene matches: 2. CDR3 loop: CASSLGGQPNEKLFF. The CDR3 nucleotides read TGCGCCAGCAGCTTGGGGGGACAGCCTAATGAAAAACTGTTTTTT. The entire variable domain, with the rest obtained from reference TRBV5-1 and TRBJ1-4, is as follows: KAGVTQTPRYLIKTRGQQVTLSCSPISGHRSVSWYQQTPGQGLQFLFEYFSETQRNKGNFPGRFSGRQFSNSRSEMNVSTLELGDSALYLCASSLGGQPNEKLFFGSGTQLSVL.

J is TRBJ1-4 and V is TRBV5-6; tentatively, D is TRBD1 (5 bases). CDR3 length equals 16 residues. Trimming pared 4 bases from V and 0 bases from J, leaving 13 bases between. Looked up from germline, CDR1 is SGHDT and CDR2 is YYEEEE. The DNA for the CDR3 is TGTGCCAGCAGCGTACTAGGGACTGCAACTAATGAAAAACTGTTTTTT. Its translation: CASSVLGTATNEKLFF.

CDR3 bases: TGCGCCAGCAGCTTGACAGGGGCAGTCGAAAAACTGTTTTTT. Amino acid sequence: CASSLTGAVEKLFF. The J gene is TRBJ1-4, the V gene TRBV5-1; TRBD1 matches 7 bases. The length of the CDR3 is 14 residues. CDR1 and CDR2 from the germline V gene are SGHRS and YFSETQ. After removal of 1 base from V and 8 bases from J, the junction contained 5 bases not matched to a gene. Complete variable domain (other parts from reference TRBV5-1 and TRBJ1-4): KAGVTQTPRYLIKTRGQQVTLSCSPISGHRSVSWYQQTPGQGLQFLFEYFSETQRNKGNFPGRFSGRQFSNSRSEMNVSTLELGDSALYLCASSLTGAVEKLFFGSGTQLSVL.

The chain couples TRBV5-6 to TRBJ2-1, with D maybe TRBD2 (6 bases). There are 15 residues in the CDR3. The V gene's germline CDR1 is SGHDT and CDR2 YYEEEE. V was shortened by 4 bases and J by 6 bases, with 17 bases between the two germline ends. This chain's CDR3 is CASSPLSGAINEQFF. The CDR3, as DNA: TGTGCCAGCAGCCCGCTTTCGGGAGCAATCAATGAGCAGTTCTTC.

This sequence joins TRBV3-1 (or the pseudogene TRBV3-2) and TRBJ1-1; D unclear. Germline CDR1 reads LGHDT; CDR2 reads YNNKEL (reference sequence). Deletions cut 1 base from V and 4 bases from J, with 10 bases between. The CDR3 totals 14 residues. CDR3 sequence: CASSQGWAGTEAFF. In nucleotides, the CDR3 is TGTGCCAGCAGCCAAGGATGGGCAGGCACTGAAGCTTTCTTT.

The chain employs TRBV7-6 and TRBJ1-2; 9 nucleotides match TRBD1. The CDR3 length is 13 residues. Germline loops: CDR1 SGHVS, CDR2 FNYEAQ. Trimming at V came to 4 bases and at J to 8 bases, leaving 5 bases not matched to a gene. The CDR3 sequence is CASSSRQGGGYTF. In DNA form, the CDR3 reads TGTGCCAGCAGCTCGAGACAGGGGGGCGGCTACACCTTC.

The chain is built from TRBV30 and TRBJ2-3, with 8 positions matching TRBD2. Germline lookup yields CDR1 GTSNPN and CDR2 SVGIG (reference sequence). The length of the CDR3 is 14 residues. The V and J ends lost 3 bases and 3 bases, in that order; junction bases with no gene match: 5. The CDR3 nucleotides are TGTGCCTGGAGGGAAATAGCGGGGACAGATACGCAGTATTTT. It specifies CAWREIAGTDTQYF.

The chain carries TRBV11-3 and TRBJ2-1; TRBD1 is a possible D gene (5 bases). Germline assignment: CDR1 SGHNT and CDR2 YENEEA. This CDR3 region has 19 residues. V lost 0 bases to trimming and J lost 5 bases, with 23 bases between them. The CDR3 DNA is TGTGCCAGCAGCTTAGAAGGGCGCAGGGCTTACAGTCCCCACAATGAGCAGTTCTTC. Translation gives CASSLEGRRAYSPHNEQFF.

The rearrangement links TRBV29-1 to TRBJ1-3; tentative D call: TRBD1 (5 bases). V was shortened by 6 bases and J by 1 base, with 16 bases between the two germline ends. The CDR3 totals 15 residues. Germline CDR1 is SQVTM and CDR2 is ANQGSEA. The CDR3 DNA is TGCAGCGTAGACGATAGGACAAGGTCTGGAAACACCATATATTTT. Residues: CSVDDRTRSGNTIYF.

The V gene is TRBV30, the J gene TRBJ2-5; 7 bases fit TRBD1. Trimming cost V 4 bases and J 1 base; bases outside gene matches: 9. The CDR3 runs 15 residues. CDR1 GTSNPN and CDR2 SVGIG come from the germline V gene (reference sequence). CDR3 coding DNA: TGTGCCTGGACTGTCGGACAGGCCATCCAAGAGACCCAGTACTTC. It translates to CAWTVGQAIQETQYF.

This clone was seen a single time. J is TRBJ2-5 and V is TRBV14; 12 bases agree with TRBD2. After removal of 1 base from V and 5 bases from J, the junction contained 5 bases not matched to a gene. Per the germline V gene, CDR1 is SGHDN and CDR2 is FVKESK. The CDR3 is made up of 16 amino acids. The CDR3 DNA follows: TGTGCCAGCAGCCAAGTTGGACTAGCGGGAAGGGAGACCCAGTACTTC. Translation gives CASSQVGLAGRETQYF. Based on the CDR3 plus reference TRBV14 and TRBJ2-5, the full variable domain is EAGVTQFPSHSVIEKGQTVTLRCDPISGHDNLYWYRRVMGKEIKFLLHFVKESKQDESGMPNNRFLAERTGGTYSTLKVQPAELEDSGVYFCASSQVGLAGRETQYFGPGTRLLVL.

The CDR3 sequence: CASSALASGELFF. CDR3 nucleotides: TGTGCCAGCAGCGCCCTAGCGTCCGGGGAGCTGTTTTTT. The chain uses TRBV7-2 and TRBJ2-2, with D possibly matching TRBD2 (6 bases). Germline V gives CDR1 SGHTA, CDR2 FQGNSA. This CDR3 is built from 13 residues. Trimming removed 5 bases at V and 6 bases at J, with 10 bases between.

The CDR3 DNA is TGTGCCAGCAGCCGTAAAGTGCGGGAGACCGGGGAGCTGTTTTTT. Its translation is CASSRKVRETGELFF. The chain has TRBV7-2 and TRBJ2-2; 7 bases agree with TRBD2. CDR3 size: 15 residues. Per germline, CDR1 SGHTA and CDR2 FQGNSA. V was pared by 5 bases and J by 5 bases, with 8 bases of the junction left unmatched. The variable domain in full, completed from reference TRBV7-2 and TRBJ2-2, reads GAGVSQSPSNKVTEKGKDVELRCDPISGHTALYWYRQSLGQGLEFLIYFQGNSAPDKSGLPSDRFSAERTGGSVSTLTIQRTQQEDSAVYLCASSRKVRETGELFFGEGSRLTVL.